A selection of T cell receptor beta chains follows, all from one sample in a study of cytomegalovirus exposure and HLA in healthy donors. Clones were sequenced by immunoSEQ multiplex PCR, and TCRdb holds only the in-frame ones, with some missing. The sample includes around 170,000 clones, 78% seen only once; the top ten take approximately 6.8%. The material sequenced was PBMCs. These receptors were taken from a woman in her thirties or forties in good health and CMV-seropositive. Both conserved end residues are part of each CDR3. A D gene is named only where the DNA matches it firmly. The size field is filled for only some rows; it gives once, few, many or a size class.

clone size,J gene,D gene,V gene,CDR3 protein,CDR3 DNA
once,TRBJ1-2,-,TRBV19,CASKGGAWGYTF,TGTGCCAGTAAAGGAGGGGCTTGGGGCTACACCTTC
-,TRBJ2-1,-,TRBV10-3,CAISESFYEGEQFF,TGTGCCATCAGTGAGTCGTTCTATGAGGGTGAGCAGTTCTTC
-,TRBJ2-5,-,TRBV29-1,CSKLAGETQYF,TGCAGCAAACTAGCAGGCGAGACCCAGTACTTC
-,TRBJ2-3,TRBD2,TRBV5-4,CASSFGLGLDTQYF,TGTGCCAGCAGCTTTGGACTAGGGCTAGATACGCAGTATTTT
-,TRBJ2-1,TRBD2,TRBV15,CATSRRSGGYNEQFF,TGTGCCACCAGCAGACGAAGCGGGGGATACAATGAGCAGTTCTTC
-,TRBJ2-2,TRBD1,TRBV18,CATIGTAANTGELFF,TGTGCCACAATTGGGACAGCTGCGAACACCGGGGAGCTGTTTTTT
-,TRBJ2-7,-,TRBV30,CAWSGYGEREQYF,TGTGCCTGGAGTGGATATGGGGAGAGGGAGCAGTACTTC
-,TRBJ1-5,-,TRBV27,CASSLRSGAYQPQHF,TGTGCCAGCAGTTTAAGGTCAGGGGCTTATCAGCCCCAGCATTTT
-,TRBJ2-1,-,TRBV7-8,CASSGGGLVLYNEQFF,TGTGCCAGCAGCGGGGGAGGACTCGTCCTATACAATGAGCAGTTCTTC
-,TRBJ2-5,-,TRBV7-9,CSSSLRTVSETQYF,TGTTCCAGCAGTCTCCGGACAGTTTCAGAGACCCAGTACTTC
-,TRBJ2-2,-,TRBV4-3,CASSQASGAHTGELFF,TGCGCCAGCAGCCAAGCCTCAGGGGCACACACCGGGGAGCTGTTTTTT
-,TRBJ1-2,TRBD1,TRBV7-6,CASSLLNSGTEYTF,TGTGCCAGCAGCTTATTAAATAGTGGGACAGAGTACACCTTC
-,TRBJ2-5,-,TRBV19,CASSMPRGETQYF,TGTGCCAGTAGTATGCCTCGAGGCGAGACCCAGTACTTC
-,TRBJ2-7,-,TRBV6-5,CAGKTASGSYEQYF,TGTGCCGGAAAGACCGCATCGGGGTCCTACGAGCAGTACTTC
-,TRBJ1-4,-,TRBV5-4,CASSFIGSGESVTF,TGTGCCAGCAGCTTTATTGGCAGCGGCGAAAGCGTCACTTTT
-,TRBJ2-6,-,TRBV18,CASSPPGHSGANGLTF,TGTGCCAGCTCACCACCCGGCCACTCTGGGGCCAACGGCCTGACTTTC
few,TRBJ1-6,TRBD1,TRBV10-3,CAIRGGQRPNSPLHF,TGTGCCATCAGGGGGGGACAGCGACCAAATTCACCCCTCCACTTT
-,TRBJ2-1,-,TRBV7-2,CASSPGGWSYNEQFF,TGTGCCAGCAGCCCCGGCGGGTGGTCCTACAATGAGCAGTTCTTC
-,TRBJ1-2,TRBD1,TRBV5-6,CASSKTGTGGIYGYTF,TGTGCCAGCAGCAAGACCGGGACAGGGGGCATTTATGGCTACACCTTC
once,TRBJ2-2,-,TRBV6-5,CASSPTANTGELFF,TGTGCCAGCAGTCCGACAGCGAACACCGGGGAGCTGTTTTTT
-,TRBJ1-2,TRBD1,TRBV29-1,CSVEAPGQTFGYTF,TGCAGCGTTGAAGCCCCGGGACAGACCTTTGGCTACACCTTC
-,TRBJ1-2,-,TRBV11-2,CASSRPGNRYGYTF,TGTGCCAGCAGCCGACCAGGGAATCGATATGGCTACACCTTC
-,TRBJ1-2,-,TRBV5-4,CASSLRTVGAYGYTF,TGTGCCAGCAGCCTACGGACAGTGGGGGCCTATGGCTACACCTTC
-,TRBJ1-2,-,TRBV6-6,CASSYPQDRNYGYTF,TGTGCCAGCAGTTACCCGCAGGACAGAAACTATGGCTACACCTTC
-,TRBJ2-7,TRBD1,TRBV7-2,CASSLGQGEGEQYF,TGTGCCAGCAGCTTAGGACAGGGAGAAGGCGAGCAGTACTTC
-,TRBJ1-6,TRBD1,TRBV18,CASSPPGTGDSPLHF,TGTGCCAGCTCACCGCCCGGGACAGGGGATTCACCCCTCCACTTT
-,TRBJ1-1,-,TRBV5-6,CASSLDTGSLFEAFF,TGTGCCAGCAGCTTGGATACAGGAAGCTTATTTGAAGCTTTCTTT
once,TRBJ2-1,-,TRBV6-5,CASGAEGRQFF,TGTGCCAGCGGAGCGGAGGGTCGGCAGTTCTTC
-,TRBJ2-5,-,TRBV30,CAWSGGGGETQYF,TGTGCCTGGAGTGGTGGGGGGGGCGAGACCCAGTACTTC
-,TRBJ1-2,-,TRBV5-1,CASSDTGSGNGYTF,TGCGCCAGCAGCGATACAGGGTCGGGGAATGGCTACACCTTC
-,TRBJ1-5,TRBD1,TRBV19,CASTPRGQSLTQPQHF,TGTGCCAGTACCCCTCGGGGACAGAGTTTGACTCAGCCCCAGCATTTT
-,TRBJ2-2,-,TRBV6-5,CASSYDRNTGELFF,TGTGCCAGCAGTTACGACAGGAACACCGGGGAGCTGTTTTTT